This T cell receptor beta chain was identified in a study of shared clonotypes between healthy human individuals. Whole-study context: Each donor's CD4 naive and CD4 memory cells filled three plates apiece, CD8 naive two, and CD8 memory one.

Points on this clone: Its antigen is currently unknown.

General study results and limits: Naive subsets typically showed greater estimated richness than memory subsets. The diversity represented, both genetic and in exposure history, was limited by few donors.

Libraries were prepared by immunoSEQ multiplex PCR; TCRdb keeps only in-frame clonotypes and omits some of them. Found here are some 2.4 million clones, 80% to 95% of them singletons; the top ten hold 0.36%. The CDR3 has 15 amino acids. V was cut by 0 bases and J by 5 bases, with 14 bases left in between. In germline, CDR1 is SGHTA, CDR2 FQGNSA. This clonotype was obtained from a man aged 18 to 29 in good health. Some clones in this sample may be carry-over from other donors' samples. The sequenced material came from naive CD4+ T cells from PBMCs. The sample's subset: CD45RA+ positively selected. This chain connects TRBV7-2 to TRBJ2-7, with D perhaps given as TRBD1 or TRBD2 (5 bases each). The CDR3 bases are TGTGCCAGCAGCTTAGCGGCTGCCTCGGGGCACGAGCAGTACTTC. Translation gives CASSLAAASGHEQYF.